The T cell receptor (beta chain) described here comes from a study of cytomegalovirus exposure and HLA in healthy donors. CDR1 MNHEY and CDR2 SMNVEV come from the germline V gene (reference sequence). V lost 3 bases to trimming and J lost 2 bases, with 12 bases between them. The CDR3 runs to 15 residues. Primers included in the PCR were 60 Vbeta and 13 Jbeta primers. Clones were read by immunoSEQ multiplex PCR, and TCRdb kept only the in-frame ones, dropping some. The ten most abundant clones cover approximately 6% of a sample with just under 90,000 clones. The sequence came from a girl between 5 and 17 years old in good health and CMV-seropositive. V usage is TRBV27 and J usage is TRBJ2-3, with a tentative D call TRBD2 (6 bases). The sample consisted of PBMCs. The CDR3 protein is CASSFRGLPTDTQYF. For the CDR3, the DNA is TGTGCCAGCAGTTTTCGGGGACTCCCCACAGATACGCAGTATTTT.